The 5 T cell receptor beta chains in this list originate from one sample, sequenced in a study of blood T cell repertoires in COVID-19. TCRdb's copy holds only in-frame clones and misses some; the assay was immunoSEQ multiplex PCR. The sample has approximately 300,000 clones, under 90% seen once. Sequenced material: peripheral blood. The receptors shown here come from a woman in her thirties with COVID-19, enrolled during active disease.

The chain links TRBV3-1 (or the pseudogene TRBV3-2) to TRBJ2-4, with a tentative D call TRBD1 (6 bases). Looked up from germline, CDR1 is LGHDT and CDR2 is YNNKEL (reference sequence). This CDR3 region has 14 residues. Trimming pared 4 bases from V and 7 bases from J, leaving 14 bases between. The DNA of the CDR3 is TGTGCCAGCAGCCCTTTGAGGGGGAACAACATTCAGTACTTC. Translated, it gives CASSPLRGNNIQYF.

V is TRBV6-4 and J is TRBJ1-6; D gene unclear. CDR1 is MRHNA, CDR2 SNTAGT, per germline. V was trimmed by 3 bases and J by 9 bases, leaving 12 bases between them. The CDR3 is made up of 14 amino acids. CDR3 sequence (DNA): TGTGCCAGCAGTGAACGGCTCGAGGTTTCACCCCTCCACTTT. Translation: CASSERLEVSPLHF.

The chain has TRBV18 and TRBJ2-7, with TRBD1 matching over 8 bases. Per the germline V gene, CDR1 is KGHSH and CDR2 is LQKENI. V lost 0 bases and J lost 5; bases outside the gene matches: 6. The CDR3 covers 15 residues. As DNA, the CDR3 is TGTGCCAGCTCACCACCAAGCGGACAGGGCCACGAGCAGTACGTC. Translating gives CASSPPSGQGHEQYV.

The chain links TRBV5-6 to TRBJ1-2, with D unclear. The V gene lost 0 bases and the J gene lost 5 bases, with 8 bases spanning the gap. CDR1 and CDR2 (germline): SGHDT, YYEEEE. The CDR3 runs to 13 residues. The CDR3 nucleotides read TGTGCCAGCAGCTTGGGAAACACATATGGCTACACCTTC. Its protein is CASSLGNTYGYTF. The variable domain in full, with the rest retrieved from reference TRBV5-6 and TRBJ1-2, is DAGVTQSPTHLIKTRGQQVTLRCSPKSGHDTVSWYQQALGQGPQFIFQYYEEEERQRGNFPDRFSGHQFPNYSSELNVNALLLGDSALYLCASSLGNTYGYTFGSGTRLTVV.

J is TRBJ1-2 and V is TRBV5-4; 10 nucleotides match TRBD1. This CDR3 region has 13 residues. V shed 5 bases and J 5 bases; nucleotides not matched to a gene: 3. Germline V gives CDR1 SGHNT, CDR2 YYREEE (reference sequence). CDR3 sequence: CASSRDRGYGYTF. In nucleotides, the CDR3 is TGTGCCAGCAGTCGGGACAGGGGATATGGCTACACCTTC.